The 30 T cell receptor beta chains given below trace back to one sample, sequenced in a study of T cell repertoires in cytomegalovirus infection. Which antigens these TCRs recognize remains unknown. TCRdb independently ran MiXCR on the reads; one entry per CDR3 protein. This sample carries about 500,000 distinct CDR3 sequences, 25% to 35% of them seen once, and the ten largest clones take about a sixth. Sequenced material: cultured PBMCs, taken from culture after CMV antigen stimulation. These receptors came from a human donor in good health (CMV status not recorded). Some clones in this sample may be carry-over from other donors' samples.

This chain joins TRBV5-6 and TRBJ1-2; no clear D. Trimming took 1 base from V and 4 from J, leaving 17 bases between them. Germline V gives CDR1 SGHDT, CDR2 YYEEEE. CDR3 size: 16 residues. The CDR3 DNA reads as TGTGCCAGCAGCTTGTCCCCCGGCATGTCGGTCTATGGCTACACCTTC. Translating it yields CASSLSPGMSVYGYTF.

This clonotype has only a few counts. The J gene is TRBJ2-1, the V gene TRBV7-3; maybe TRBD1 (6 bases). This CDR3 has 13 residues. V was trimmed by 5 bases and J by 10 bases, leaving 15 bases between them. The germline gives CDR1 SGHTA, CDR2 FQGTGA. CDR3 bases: TGTGCCAGCAGCCCTCCGGGCCAGGGGGAGCAGTTCTTC. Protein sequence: CASSPPGQGEQFF.

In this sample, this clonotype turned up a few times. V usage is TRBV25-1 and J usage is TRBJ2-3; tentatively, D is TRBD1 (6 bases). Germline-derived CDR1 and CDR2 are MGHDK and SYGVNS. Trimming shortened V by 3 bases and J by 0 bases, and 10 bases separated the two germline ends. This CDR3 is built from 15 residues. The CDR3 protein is CASSDGGTSTDTQYF. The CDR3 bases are TGTGCCAGCAGTGATGGGGGCACTAGCACAGATACGCAGTATTTT. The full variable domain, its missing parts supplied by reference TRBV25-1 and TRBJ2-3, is EADIYQTPRYLVIGTGKKITLECSQTMGHDKMYWYQQDPGMELHLIHYSYGVNSTEKGDLSSESTVSRIRTEHFPLTLESARPSHTSQYLCASSDGGTSTDTQYFGPGTRLTVL.

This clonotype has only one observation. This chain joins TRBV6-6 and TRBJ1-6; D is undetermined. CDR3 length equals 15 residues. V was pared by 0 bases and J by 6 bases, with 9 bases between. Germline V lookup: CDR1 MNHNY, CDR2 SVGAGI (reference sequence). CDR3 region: CASSYSAVTNSPLHF. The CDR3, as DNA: TGTGCCAGCAGTTACTCGGCAGTGACTAATTCACCCCTCCACTTT.

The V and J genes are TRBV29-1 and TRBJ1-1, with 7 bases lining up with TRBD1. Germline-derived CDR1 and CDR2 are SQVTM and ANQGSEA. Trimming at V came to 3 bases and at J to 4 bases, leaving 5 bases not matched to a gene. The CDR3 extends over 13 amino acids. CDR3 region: CSVDAGGGTEAFF. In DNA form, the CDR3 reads TGCAGCGTTGATGCAGGGGGAGGCACTGAAGCTTTCTTT.

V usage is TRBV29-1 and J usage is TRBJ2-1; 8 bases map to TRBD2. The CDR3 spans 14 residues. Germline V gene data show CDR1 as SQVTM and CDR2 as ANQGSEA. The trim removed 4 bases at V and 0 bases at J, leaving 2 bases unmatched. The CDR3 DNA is TGCAGCGTTGCCGGGACTAGCTCCTACAATGAGCAGTTCTTC. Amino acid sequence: CSVAGTSSYNEQFF.

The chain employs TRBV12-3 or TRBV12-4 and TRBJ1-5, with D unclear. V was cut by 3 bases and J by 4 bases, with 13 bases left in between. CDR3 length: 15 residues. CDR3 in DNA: TGTGCCAGCAGTTTTAGGGTATTGGCAAATCAGCCCCAGCATTTT. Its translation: CASSFRVLANQPQHF.

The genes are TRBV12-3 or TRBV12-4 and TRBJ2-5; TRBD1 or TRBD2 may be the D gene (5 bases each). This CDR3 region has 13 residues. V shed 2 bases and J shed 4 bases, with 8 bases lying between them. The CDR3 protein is CASSLRDVETQYF. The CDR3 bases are TGTGCCAGCAGTTTAAGGGACGTAGAGACCCAGTACTTC.

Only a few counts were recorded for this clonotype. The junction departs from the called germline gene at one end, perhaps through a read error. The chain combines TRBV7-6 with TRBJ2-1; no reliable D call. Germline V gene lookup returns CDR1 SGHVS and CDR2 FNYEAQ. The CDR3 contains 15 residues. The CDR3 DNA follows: TGTGCCTGCAGGCCCACAACCGGGCCTCACAATGAGCAGTTCTTC. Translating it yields CACRPTTGPHNEQFF. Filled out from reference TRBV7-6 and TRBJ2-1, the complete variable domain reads GAGVSQSPRYKVTKRGQDVALRCDPISGHVSLYWYRQALGQGPEFLTYFNYEAQQDKSGLPNDRFSAERPEGSISTLTIQRTEQRDSAMYRCACRPTTGPHNEQFFGPGTRLTVL.

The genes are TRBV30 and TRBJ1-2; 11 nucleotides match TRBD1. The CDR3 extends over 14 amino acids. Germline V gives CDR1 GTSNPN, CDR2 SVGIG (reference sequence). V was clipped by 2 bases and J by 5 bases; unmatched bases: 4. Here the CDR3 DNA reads TGTGCCTGGAGTCCGGGACAGGGGGGATATGGCTACACCTTC. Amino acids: CAWSPGQGGYGYTF.

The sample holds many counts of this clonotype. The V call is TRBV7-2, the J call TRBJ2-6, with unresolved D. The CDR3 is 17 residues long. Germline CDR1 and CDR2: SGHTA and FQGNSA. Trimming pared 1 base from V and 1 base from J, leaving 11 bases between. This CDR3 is CASSLVGIRSGANVLTF. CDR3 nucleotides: TGTGCCAGCAGCTTAGTGGGCATTAGATCTGGGGCCAACGTCCTGACTTTC.

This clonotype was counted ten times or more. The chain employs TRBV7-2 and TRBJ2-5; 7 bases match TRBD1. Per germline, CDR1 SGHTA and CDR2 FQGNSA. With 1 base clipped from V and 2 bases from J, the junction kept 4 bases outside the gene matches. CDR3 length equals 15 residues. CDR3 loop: CASSLVGQIQETQYF. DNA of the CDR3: TGTGCCAGCAGCTTAGTGGGACAGATACAAGAGACCCAGTACTTC.

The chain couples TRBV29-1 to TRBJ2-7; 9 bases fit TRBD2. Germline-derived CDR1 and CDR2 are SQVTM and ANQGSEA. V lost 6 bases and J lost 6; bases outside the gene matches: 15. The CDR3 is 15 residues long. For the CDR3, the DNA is TGCAGCGTCTACGGGACTAGCAGCGGGGCCCGCGAGCAGTACTTC. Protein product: CSVYGTSSGAREQYF.

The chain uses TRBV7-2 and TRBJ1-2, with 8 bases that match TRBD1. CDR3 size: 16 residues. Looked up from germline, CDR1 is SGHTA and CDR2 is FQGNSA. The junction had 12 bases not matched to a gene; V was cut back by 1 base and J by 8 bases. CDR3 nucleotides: TGTGCCAGCAGCTTAGAGCCAGGGGGCTATTCGGGGGGCTACACCTTC. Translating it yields CASSLEPGGYSGGYTF.

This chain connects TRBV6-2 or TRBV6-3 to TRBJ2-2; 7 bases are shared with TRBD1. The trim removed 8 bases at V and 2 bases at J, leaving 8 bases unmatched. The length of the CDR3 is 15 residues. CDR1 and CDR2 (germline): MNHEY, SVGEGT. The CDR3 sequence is CASGKLGGNTGELFF. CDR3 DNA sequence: TGTGCCAGCGGGAAACTAGGGGGCAACACCGGGGAGCTGTTTTTT.

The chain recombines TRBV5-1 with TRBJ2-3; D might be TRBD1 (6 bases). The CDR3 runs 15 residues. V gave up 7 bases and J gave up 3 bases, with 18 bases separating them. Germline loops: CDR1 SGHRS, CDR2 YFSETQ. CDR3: CASASIQGSTDTQYF. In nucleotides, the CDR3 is TGCGCCAGCGCAAGCATCCAGGGGAGTACAGATACGCAGTATTTT.

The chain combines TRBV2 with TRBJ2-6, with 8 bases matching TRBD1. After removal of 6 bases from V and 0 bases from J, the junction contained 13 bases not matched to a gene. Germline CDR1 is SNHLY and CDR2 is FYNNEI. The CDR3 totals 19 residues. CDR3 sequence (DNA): TGTGCCAGCAGCGCGGACAGGGCGAGGATACTCTCTGGGGCCAACGTCCTGACTTTC. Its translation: CASSADRARILSGANVLTF. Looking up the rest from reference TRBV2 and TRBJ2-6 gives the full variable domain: EPEVTQTPSHQVTQMGQEVILRCVPISNHLYFYWYRQILGQKVEFLVSFYNNEISEKSEIFDDQFSVERPDGSNFTLKIRSTKLEDSAMYFCASSADRARILSGANVLTFGAGSRLTVL.

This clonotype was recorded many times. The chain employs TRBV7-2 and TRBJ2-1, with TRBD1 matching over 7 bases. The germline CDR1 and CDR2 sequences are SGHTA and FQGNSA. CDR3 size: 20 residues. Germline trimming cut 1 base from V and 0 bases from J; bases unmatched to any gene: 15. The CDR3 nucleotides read TGTGCCAGCAGCTTAGAGGGCAGGGGGTCGGAAAAGTACTCCTACAATGAGCAGTTCTTC. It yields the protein CASSLEGRGSEKYSYNEQFF.

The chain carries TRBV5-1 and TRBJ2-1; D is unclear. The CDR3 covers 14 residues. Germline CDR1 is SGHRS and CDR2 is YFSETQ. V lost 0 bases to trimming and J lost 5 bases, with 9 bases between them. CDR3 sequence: CASSLAQVNNEQFF. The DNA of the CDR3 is TGCGCCAGCAGCTTGGCCCAGGTAAACAATGAGCAGTTCTTC.

The CDR3 loop reads CASRTWGDTGELFF. The CDR3, as DNA: TGTGCCAGCAGGACTTGGGGGGACACCGGGGAGCTGTTTTTT. The chain combines TRBV27 with TRBJ2-2, with a tentative D call TRBD2 (6 bases). The germline V gene has CDR1 MNHEY and CDR2 SMNVEV (reference sequence). CDR3 length: 14 residues. With 6 bases removed from V and 3 bases from J, the gap between germline ends came to 11 bases.

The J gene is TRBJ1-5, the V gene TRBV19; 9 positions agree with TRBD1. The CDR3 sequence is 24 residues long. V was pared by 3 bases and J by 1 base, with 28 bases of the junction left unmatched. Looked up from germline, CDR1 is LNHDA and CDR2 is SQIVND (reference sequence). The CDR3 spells CASSIGPSGGPGTGISGSNQPQHF. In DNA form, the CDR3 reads TGTGCCAGTAGTATTGGGCCATCTGGGGGGCCCGGGACAGGGATTTCAGGGAGCAATCAGCCCCAGCATTTT.

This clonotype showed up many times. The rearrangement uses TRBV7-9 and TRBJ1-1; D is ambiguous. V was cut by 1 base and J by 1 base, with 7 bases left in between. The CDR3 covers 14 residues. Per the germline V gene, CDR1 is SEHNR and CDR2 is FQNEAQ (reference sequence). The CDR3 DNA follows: TGTGCCAGCAGCTTAGGCCAACGGAACACTGAAGCTTTCTTT. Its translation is CASSLGQRNTEAFF.

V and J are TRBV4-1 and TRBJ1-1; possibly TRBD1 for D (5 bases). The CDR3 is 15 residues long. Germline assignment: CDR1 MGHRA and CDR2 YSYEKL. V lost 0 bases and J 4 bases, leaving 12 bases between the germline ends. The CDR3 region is CASSQDPGRVTEAFF. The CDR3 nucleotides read TGCGCCAGCAGCCAAGATCCGGGCAGGGTCACTGAAGCTTTCTTT.

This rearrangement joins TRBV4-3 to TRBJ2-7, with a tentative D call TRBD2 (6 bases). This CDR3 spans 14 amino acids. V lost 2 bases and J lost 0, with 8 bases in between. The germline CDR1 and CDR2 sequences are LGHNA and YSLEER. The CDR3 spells CASSQIADSYEQYF. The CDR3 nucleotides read TGCGCCAGCAGCCAAATAGCGGACTCCTACGAGCAGTACTTC.

In nucleotides, the CDR3 is TGTGCCAGCACTTCGTCAGCTTATCGCTACAATGAGCAGTTCTTC. Its translation: CASTSSAYRYNEQFF. The chain joins TRBV7-8 to TRBJ2-1; D unresolved. This CDR3 has 15 amino acids. Trimming pared 7 bases from V and 3 bases from J, leaving 16 bases between. From germline, CDR1 is SGHVS and CDR2 FQNEAQ.

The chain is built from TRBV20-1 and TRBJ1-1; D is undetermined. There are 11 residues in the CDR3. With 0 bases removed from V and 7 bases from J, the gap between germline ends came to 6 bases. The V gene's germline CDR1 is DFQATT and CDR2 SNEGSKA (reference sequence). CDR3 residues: CSARDSNEAFF. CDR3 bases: TGCAGTGCTAGAGACAGCAATGAAGCTTTCTTT.

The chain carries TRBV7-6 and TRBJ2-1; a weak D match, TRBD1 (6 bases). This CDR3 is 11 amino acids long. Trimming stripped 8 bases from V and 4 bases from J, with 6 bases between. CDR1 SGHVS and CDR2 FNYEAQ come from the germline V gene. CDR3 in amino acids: CASGQYNEQFF. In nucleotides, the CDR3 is TGTGCCAGCGGACAGTACAATGAGCAGTTCTTC.

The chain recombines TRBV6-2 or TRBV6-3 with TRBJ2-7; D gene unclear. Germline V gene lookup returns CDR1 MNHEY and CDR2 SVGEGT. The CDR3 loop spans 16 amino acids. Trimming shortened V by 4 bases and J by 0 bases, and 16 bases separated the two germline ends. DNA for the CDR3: TGTGCCAGCAGTTCGCGTCCGGGTCCGAGCTCCTACGAGCAGTACGTC. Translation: CASSSRPGPSSYEQYV.

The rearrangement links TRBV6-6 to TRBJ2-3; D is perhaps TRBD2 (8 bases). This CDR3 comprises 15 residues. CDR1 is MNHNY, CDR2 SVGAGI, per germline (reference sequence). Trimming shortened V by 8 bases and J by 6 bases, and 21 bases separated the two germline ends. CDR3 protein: CASRGGPGGGDTQYF. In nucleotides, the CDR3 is TGTGCCAGCCGGGGGGGTCCAGGGGGTGGTGATACGCAGTATTTT.

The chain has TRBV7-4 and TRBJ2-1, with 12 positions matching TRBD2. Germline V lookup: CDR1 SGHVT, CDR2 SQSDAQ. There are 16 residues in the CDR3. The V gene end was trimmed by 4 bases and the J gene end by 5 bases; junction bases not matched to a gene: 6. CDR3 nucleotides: TGTGCCAGCAGCTCACGGACTAGCGGGGACCACAATGAGCAGTTCTTC. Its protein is CASSSRTSGDHNEQFF.